A selection of T cell receptor beta chains follows, all from one sample in a study of T cells in narcolepsy. Sequencing was performed with immunoSEQ multiplex PCR; in TCRdb, only in-frame clones are kept and a portion is missing. The table includes about 25,000 clones, 80% to 90% detected once. Source material: CD45RA- memory CD4+ T cells from PBMCs. Receptor source: a human donor with narcolepsy. Both conserved end residues are part of each CDR3. Each record gives: J gene, D gene, V gene, clone size, CDR3 DNA, CDR3 protein. A D gene is named only where the DNA matches it firmly. Clone size is shown for a subset of rows, as once, few, many or a class of expanded clone.

TRBJ2-7	NA	TRBV7-2	NA	TGTGCCAGCAGCTTCAAAGCTGATCCTTTTGGCTACGAGCAGTACTTC	CASSFKADPFGYEQYF
TRBJ1-1	NA	TRBV6-1	once	TGTGCCAGCGAGCGGGCTTCGGGCACCACTGAAGCTTTCTTT	CASERASGTTEAFF
TRBJ2-2	TRBD1	TRBV9	NA	TGTGCCAGCAGCGCAGACAGGGCGAACACCGGGGAGCTGTTTTTT	CASSADRANTGELFF
TRBJ2-1	NA	TRBV4-1	NA	TGCGCCAGCAGCCAAGTCTCTATAGGGAATGAGCAGTTCTTC	CASSQVSIGNEQFF
TRBJ2-4	NA	TRBV7-9	NA	TGTGCCAGCAGCTTATCAGGGGCAGGGGAAAACATTCAGTACTTC	CASSLSGAGENIQYF
TRBJ2-3	NA	TRBV7-2	NA	TGTGCCAGCAGCTTAGGGCTAGCCAGAGGGACAGATACGCAGTATTTT	CASSLGLARGTDTQYF
TRBJ1-1	NA	TRBV7-6	NA	TGTGCCAGCAGTTGGACACATGAAGCTTTCTTT	CASSWTHEAFF
TRBJ1-1	NA	TRBV5-6	NA	TGTGCCAGCAGCTCCAGGGTAGTGGGAATGAACACTGAAGCTTTCTTT	CASSSRVVGMNTEAFF
TRBJ1-2	TRBD1	TRBV4-3	NA	TGCGCCAGCAGCACGAGGACAGGAGGTATAGGGGGCTACACCTTC	CASSTRTGGIGGYTF
TRBJ2-1	NA	TRBV27	NA	TGTGCCAGCAGTGCCTCTGGGCCTTACAATGAGCAGTTCTTC	CASSASGPYNEQFF
TRBJ1-1	NA	TRBV5-4	NA	TGTGCCAGCAGGCGTCGAACAGGGCTGAACACTGAAGCTTTCTTT	CASRRRTGLNTEAFF
TRBJ2-5	TRBD1	TRBV2	NA	TGTGCCAGCAAAGTCAGGGGGCACGACGGGCAGTACTTC	CASKVRGHDGQYF
TRBJ2-1	TRBD1	TRBV19	once	TGTGCCAGTAGGATGGACAGGGGGGTCTACAATGAGCAGTTCTTC	CASRMDRGVYNEQFF
TRBJ1-2	NA	TRBV7-2	NA	TGTGCCAGCAGCGGCCAAGGGCGCGGCTATGGCTACACCTTC	CASSGQGRGYGYTF
TRBJ1-6	NA	TRBV2	NA	TGTGCCAGTACCCGGGGACTTCCAAGATCACCCCTCCACTTT	CASTRGLPRSPLHF
TRBJ1-3	TRBD1	TRBV6-6	NA	TGTGCCAGCTCAAAAGGCCGGGACAGGGAAAACACCATATATTTT	CASSKGRDRENTIYF
TRBJ1-1	NA	TRBV29-1	NA	TGCAGCGCGGCGGCCTCCCTGAACACTGAAGCTTTCTTT	CSAAASLNTEAFF
TRBJ2-7	TRBD2	TRBV7-2	NA	TGTGCCAGCAGCTCCTTAGCGGGAGGTGACGAGCAGTACTTC	CASSSLAGGDEQYF
TRBJ2-7	TRBD1	TRBV29-1	NA	TGCAGCGTTTCTGACAGGGGGCCCCACGAGCAGTACTTC	CSVSDRGPHEQYF
TRBJ1-4	NA	TRBV5-6	NA	TGTGCCAGCAGCTTGGACTCCGGCAGAACTAATGAAAAACTGTTTTTT	CASSLDSGRTNEKLFF
TRBJ2-1	TRBD2	TRBV5-5	NA	TGTGCCAGCAGCTTGGTCGGGAGGGAGCAGTTCTTC	CASSLVGREQFF
TRBJ2-5	NA	TRBV11-3	NA	TGTGCCAGCAGCTTGAGGGACGGCAATCAAGAGACCCAGTACTTC	CASSLRDGNQETQYF
TRBJ2-5	NA	TRBV5-1	NA	TGCGCCAGCAGCTCACAGGGAGTAGAGACCCAGTACTTC	CASSSQGVETQYF
TRBJ2-7	NA	TRBV2	NA	TGTGCCAGCAAAGTTGAGAGCTCCTACGAGCAGTACTTC	CASKVESSYEQYF
TRBJ2-7	NA	TRBV7-2	NA	TGTGCCAGCAGCTTAAATACACAATACGAGCAGTACTTC	CASSLNTQYEQYF
TRBJ2-7	TRBD1	TRBV28	NA	TGTGCCAGCAGTCCCGGATCTAGCGACAGGGGGAGGAACTACGAGCAGTACTTC	CASSPGSSDRGRNYEQYF
TRBJ1-1	NA	TRBV9	NA	TGTGCCAGCAGCGTCACCGGGCTGAGGACTGAAGCTTTCTTT	CASSVTGLRTEAFF
TRBJ2-1	NA	TRBV10-1	once	TGCGCCAGCAGTGAGACCAGCTCCTACAATGAGCAGTTCTTC	CASSETSSYNEQFF
TRBJ2-4	NA	TRBV5-1	NA	TGCGCCAGCAGCTTGAGCACGGCTCATAAAAACATTCAGTACTTC	CASSLSTAHKNIQYF
TRBJ2-2	NA	TRBV6-5	NA	TGTGCCAGCAGTTACCAGAACACCGGGGAGCTGTTTTTT	CASSYQNTGELFF
TRBJ2-1	NA	TRBV29-1	NA	TGCAGCGTTGAGTTTCTGGGCAATGAGCAGTTCTTC	CSVEFLGNEQFF
TRBJ1-4	NA	TRBV6-6	NA	TGTGCCAGCAGTCTCGTGGGGAGTGAAAAACTGTTTTTT	CASSLVGSEKLFF
TRBJ2-3	TRBD2	TRBV27	NA	TGTGCCAGCAGTCAGACACTAGCGGGCAAAACAGATACGCAGTATTTT	CASSQTLAGKTDTQYF
TRBJ2-1	NA	TRBV7-6	NA	TGTGCCAGCAGCCGTCAACCCGCGGGTGTCTCGGTTCCGCCCTACAATGAGCAGTTCTTC	CASSRQPAGVSVPPYNEQFF
TRBJ1-4	NA	TRBV10-2	NA	TGCGCCAGCAGTGAGTCTAGACCCGAAAAACTGTTTTTT	CASSESRPEKLFF
TRBJ1-2	TRBD1	TRBV28	NA	TGTGCCAGCAGGTCCCCGGGACAGCTGAACTATGGCTACACCTTC	CASRSPGQLNYGYTF
TRBJ2-1	TRBD2	TRBV25-1	NA	TGTGCCAGCAGTGAATCACGGGCTAGCGGGAGTAGTAATGAGCAGTTCTTC	CASSESRASGSSNEQFF
TRBJ2-7	TRBD2	TRBV29-1	NA	TGCAGCGTTGAACTTCCGGTAGGGCTAGCGGCCTACGAGCAGTACTTC	CSVELPVGLAAYEQYF
TRBJ1-3	NA	TRBV7-2	few	TGTGCCAGCAGCTTGAATCGATTGTCGACTGGAAACACCATATATTTT	CASSLNRLSTGNTIYF
TRBJ2-4	TRBD1	TRBV28	NA	TGTGCCAGCCGTCCGGGACAGGACCAAAACTGGAAAAACATTCAGTACTTC	CASRPGQDQNWKNIQYF
TRBJ2-7	TRBD2	TRBV28	NA	TGTGCCAGCAACGGACTAGCGGACGCCTACGAGCAGTACTTC	CASNGLADAYEQYF
TRBJ2-1	NA	TRBV4-3	NA	TGCGCCAGCAGCCAAGGGGGCTCATACAATGAGCAGTTCTTC	CASSQGGSYNEQFF
TRBJ1-4	NA	TRBV5-6	NA	TGTGCCAGCAGCGGAGGGTTTACTAATGAAAAACTGTTTTTT	CASSGGFTNEKLFF
TRBJ2-3	NA	TRBV28	NA	TGTGCCAGCAGACCTCCTCTAGCGCCAGGGGATACGCAGTATTTT	CASRPPLAPGDTQYF
TRBJ1-1	NA	TRBV2	NA	TGTGCCAGCAGTGACGTGGCAGTCAACACTGAAGCTTTCTTT	CASSDVAVNTEAFF
TRBJ2-1	TRBD1	TRBV29-1	NA	TGCAGCGCTACCAACCCGGGACAGGGGAGGAATGAGCAGTTCTTC	CSATNPGQGRNEQFF
TRBJ2-1	NA	TRBV19	NA	TGTGCCAGTAGTATAGAATGGGGCGGGGATGCTGGTGAGCAGTTCTTC	CASSIEWGGDAGEQFF
TRBJ2-2	NA	TRBV7-2	NA	TGTGCCAGCAGCGGGGACCGACGTGGGGAGCTGTTTTTT	CASSGDRRGELFF
TRBJ2-7	NA	TRBV4-3	NA	TGCGCCAGCAGCCAAGAAATTTACAGCTCGGGCTACGAGCAGTACTTC	CASSQEIYSSGYEQYF
TRBJ2-5	NA	TRBV25-1	few	TGTGCCAGCAGTGGACTAAGCCGGGGGACTTCCCAAGAGACCCAGTACTTC	CASSGLSRGTSQETQYF
TRBJ1-1	TRBD1	TRBV10-1	NA	TGCGCCAGCAGACAGGGGGCTAGCACTGAAGCTTTCTTT	CASRQGASTEAFF
TRBJ1-2	TRBD1	TRBV25-1	NA	TGTGCCAGCACGGCCAGGGGGCTTGGAGCAGACTATGGCTACACCTTC	CASTARGLGADYGYTF
TRBJ2-7	NA	TRBV27	NA	TGTGCCAGCAGTTTATATGCAGGGACCTCTTCCGAGCAGTACTTC	CASSLYAGTSSEQYF
TRBJ2-3	NA	TRBV7-2	NA	TGTGCCAGCAGCAGCACCAAACATACGCAGTATTTT	CASSSTKHTQYF
TRBJ2-2	NA	TRBV19	NA	TGTGCCAGTAGTATGAGGGGGCTTAGTCAGGGAACTAGCGGCCGTACCGGGGAGCTGTTTTTT	CASSMRGLSQGTSGRTGELFF